The TCR beta chain under discussion was sequenced for a study of T-cell memory formation after mild COVID-19. Notes on the study in general: Mainly CM and EM harbored the contracting CD4+ clones; mainly EMRA harbored the CD8+ ones. While clones contracting from day 15 to 85 were balanced between CD4 and CD8, later expanders leaned CD4+.

5'RACE primed at constant segments yielded TCR alpha and TCR beta cDNA libraries bearing sample barcodes and UMIs. Via MiXCR, TCRdb re-called the 5' RACE reads, giving one row per CDR3 protein. The repertoire holds nearly 110,000 distinct CDR3 sequences, with 14% as singletons. A remark on this clonotype: Its antigen remains unidentified.

CDR3 size: 14 residues. Trimming took off 4 bases at V and 7 bases at J, with 17 bases between the two ends. The germline CDR1 and CDR2 sequences are SGHRS and YFSETQ. The sequence came from a man between 18 and 29 years old who had mild COVID-19 (a few samples of this study predate the infection). Cell type and time point are not known. This chain uses TRBV5-1 with TRBJ2-5; D may be TRBD2 (5 bases). Sequenced sample: PBMCs or a T cell subset sorted from them (not recorded which). The CDR3 here is CASSPRIFEGTQYF. CDR3 DNA: TGCGCCAGCAGCCCCAGGATATTCGAGGGGACCCAGTACTTC.